This TCR beta chain was captured by sequencing in a study of control samples from healthy donors and cancer patients. Profiled with immunoSEQ multiplex PCR; TCRdb holds only in-frame clones, not every one. The sample includes around 180,000 clones, 85% to 90% of them seen just once. Germline loops: CDR1 MDHEN, CDR2 SYDVKM. There are 15 residues in the CDR3. V was cut by 5 bases and J by 4 bases, with 15 bases left in between. The chain combines TRBV28 with TRBJ2-1, with D possibly being TRBD2 (6 bases). This clonotype was obtained from a woman aged 30 to 39 in good health. Sequenced sample: blood. The CDR3: CASSPPGRGYNEQFF. Here the CDR3 DNA reads TGTGCCAGCAGTCCCCCTGGCCGGGGGTACAATGAGCAGTTCTTC.